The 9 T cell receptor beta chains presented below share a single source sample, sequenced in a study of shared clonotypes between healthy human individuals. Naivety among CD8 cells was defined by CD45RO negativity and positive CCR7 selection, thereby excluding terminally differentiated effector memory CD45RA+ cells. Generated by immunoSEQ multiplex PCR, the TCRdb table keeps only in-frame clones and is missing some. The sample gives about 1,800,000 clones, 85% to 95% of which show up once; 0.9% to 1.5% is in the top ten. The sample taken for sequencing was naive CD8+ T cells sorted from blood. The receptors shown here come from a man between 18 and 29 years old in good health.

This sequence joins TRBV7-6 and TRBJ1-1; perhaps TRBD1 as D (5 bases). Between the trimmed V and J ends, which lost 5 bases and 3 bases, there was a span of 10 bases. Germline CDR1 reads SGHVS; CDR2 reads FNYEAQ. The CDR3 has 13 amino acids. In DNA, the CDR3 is TGTGCCAGCAGCCCCGGGGGGGACACTGAAGCTTTCTTT. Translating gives CASSPGGDTEAFF.

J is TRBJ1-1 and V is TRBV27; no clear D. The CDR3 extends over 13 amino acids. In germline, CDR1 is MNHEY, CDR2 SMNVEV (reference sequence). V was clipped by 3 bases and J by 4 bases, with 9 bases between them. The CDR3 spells CASSLGSFTEAFF. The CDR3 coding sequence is TGTGCCAGCAGTTTGGGATCGTTCACTGAAGCTTTCTTT.

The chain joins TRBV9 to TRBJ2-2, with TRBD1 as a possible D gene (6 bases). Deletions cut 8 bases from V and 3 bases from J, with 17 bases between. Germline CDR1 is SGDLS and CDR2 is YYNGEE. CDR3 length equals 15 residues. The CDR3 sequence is CASSTGPADTGELFF. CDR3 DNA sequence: TGTGCCAGTTCTACAGGGCCCGCGGACACCGGGGAGCTGTTTTTT.

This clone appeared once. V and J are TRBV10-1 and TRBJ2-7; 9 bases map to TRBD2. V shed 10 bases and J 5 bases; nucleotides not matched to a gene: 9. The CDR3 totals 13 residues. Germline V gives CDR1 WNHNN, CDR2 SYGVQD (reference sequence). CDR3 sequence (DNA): TGCGCCAAGGTTAGCGGGAGTCCTAACGAGCAGTACTTC. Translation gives CAKVSGSPNEQYF.

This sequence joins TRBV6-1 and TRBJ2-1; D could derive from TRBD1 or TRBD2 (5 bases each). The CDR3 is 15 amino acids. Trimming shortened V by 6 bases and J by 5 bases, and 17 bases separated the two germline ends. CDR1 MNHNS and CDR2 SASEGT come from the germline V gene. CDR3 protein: CASRTPGTGNNEQFF. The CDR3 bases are TGTGCCAGCAGGACCCCCGGGACGGGTAACAATGAGCAGTTCTTC.

CDR3 in amino acids: CSARTEYSSYEQYF. The CDR3 nucleotides read TGCAGCGCCCGGACAGAGTATAGCTCCTACGAGCAGTACTTC. The chain joins TRBV29-1 to TRBJ2-7, with D perhaps TRBD1 (6 bases). This CDR3 has 14 amino acids. Germline assignment: CDR1 SQVTM and CDR2 ANQGSEA. The germline V and J ends were trimmed by 7 bases and 0 bases, with 16 bases remaining between them.

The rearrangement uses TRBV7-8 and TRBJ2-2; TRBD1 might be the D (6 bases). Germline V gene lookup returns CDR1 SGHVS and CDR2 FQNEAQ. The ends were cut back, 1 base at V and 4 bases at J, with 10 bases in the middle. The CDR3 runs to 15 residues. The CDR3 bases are TGTGCCAGCAGCTTAGGAGGGGGTGGCACCGGGGAGCTGTTTTTT. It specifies CASSLGGGGTGELFF.

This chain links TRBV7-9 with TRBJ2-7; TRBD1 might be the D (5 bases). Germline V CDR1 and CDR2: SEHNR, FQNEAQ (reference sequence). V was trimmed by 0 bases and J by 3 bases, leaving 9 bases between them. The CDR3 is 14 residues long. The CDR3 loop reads CASSLAPTDYEQYF. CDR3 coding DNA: TGTGCCAGCAGCTTAGCACCGACAGACTACGAGCAGTACTTC.

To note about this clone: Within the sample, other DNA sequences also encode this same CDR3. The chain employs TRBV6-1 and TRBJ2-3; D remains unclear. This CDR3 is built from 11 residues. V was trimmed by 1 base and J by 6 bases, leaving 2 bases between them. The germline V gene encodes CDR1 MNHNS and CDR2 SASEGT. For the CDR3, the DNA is TGTGCCAGCAGTGAAGGGGATACGCAGTATTTT. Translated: CASSEGDTQYF.